One and the same sample provided the 25 T cell receptor beta chains below, sequenced in a study of blood T cell repertoires in COVID-19. TCRdb's copy holds only in-frame clones and misses some; the assay was immunoSEQ multiplex PCR. The sample lists around 180,000 clones, about nine tenths occurring once. Sequencing input: peripheral blood. The receptors shown here come from a man in his sixties or seventies with active or convalescent COVID-19.

This chain uses TRBV28 with TRBJ2-7; the D gene is possibly TRBD1 (5 bases). Trimming removed 6 bases at V and 4 bases at J, with 19 bases between. The CDR3 contains 15 residues. Germline CDR1 is MDHEN and CDR2 is SYDVKM. The CDR3 protein is CASSTPPPTEYEQYF. The CDR3 DNA reads as TGTGCCAGCAGCACGCCCCCCCCGACAGAGTACGAGCAGTACTTC. Filled out from reference TRBV28 and TRBJ2-7, the complete variable domain reads DVKVTQSSRYLVKRTGEKVFLECVQDMDHENMFWYRQDPGLGLRLIYFSYDVKMKEKGDIPEGYSVSREKKERFSLILESASTNQTSMYLCASSTPPPTEYEQYFGPGTRLTVT.

The CDR3 DNA sequence: TGTGCCAGCAGACCCGGACAGGGGGCGAACACCGGGGAGCTGTTTTTT. Residues: CASRPGQGANTGELFF. The chain uses TRBV28 and TRBJ2-2, with TRBD1 identical over 10 bases. In germline, CDR1 is MDHEN, CDR2 SYDVKM. This CDR3 comprises 16 residues. The junction had 4 bases not matched to a gene; V was cut back by 6 bases and J by 0 bases. Combining the CDR3 with reference TRBV28 and TRBJ2-2 gives the whole variable domain DVKVTQSSRYLVKRTGEKVFLECVQDMDHENMFWYRQDPGLGLRLIYFSYDVKMKEKGDIPEGYSVSREKKERFSLILESASTNQTSMYLCASRPGQGANTGELFFGEGSRLTVL.

This clone has just one count. The J gene is TRBJ1-4, the V gene TRBV15; D uncertain. Trimming pared 3 bases from V and 6 bases from J, leaving 14 bases between. The CDR3 covers 15 residues. Germline CDR1 and CDR2: LNHNV and YYDKDF (reference sequence). CDR3 bases: TGTGCCACCAGCAGGAGCCCCGTGGAGGATGAAAAACTGTTTTTT. Translation: CATSRSPVEDEKLFF.

The chain carries TRBV5-1 and TRBJ1-2; TRBD1 might be the D (5 bases). The CDR3 spans 14 residues. The germline V gene has CDR1 SGHRS and CDR2 YFSETQ. V shed 0 bases and J shed 8 bases, with 14 bases lying between them. The DNA of the CDR3 is TGCGCCAGCAGCTTGGGTGTAGGGGATAAGGGCTACACCTTC. It specifies CASSLGVGDKGYTF.

The V and J genes are TRBV10-1 and TRBJ2-1; 7 bases agree with TRBD1. The CDR3 has 16 residues. The ends lost 2 bases at V and 9 bases at J; junction bases unmatched: 13. Looked up from germline, CDR1 is WNHNN and CDR2 is SYGVQD (reference sequence). The CDR3 here is CASSEPTRDSLGEQFF. DNA of the CDR3: TGCGCCAGCAGTGAGCCAACTCGGGACAGTCTCGGTGAGCAGTTCTTC.

This sequence joins TRBV28 and TRBJ1-5, with a tentative D call TRBD1 (5 bases). The CDR3 has 16 amino acids. Looked up from germline, CDR1 is MDHEN and CDR2 is SYDVKM. The germline V and J ends were trimmed by 4 bases and 3 bases, with 16 bases remaining between them. This chain's CDR3 is CASSSGLAGPNQPQHF. CDR3 in DNA: TGTGCCAGCAGTTCGGGCTTGGCAGGGCCCAATCAGCCCCAGCATTTT. Looking up the rest from reference TRBV28 and TRBJ1-5 gives the full variable domain: DVKVTQSSRYLVKRTGEKVFLECVQDMDHENMFWYRQDPGLGLRLIYFSYDVKMKEKGDIPEGYSVSREKKERFSLILESASTNQTSMYLCASSSGLAGPNQPQHFGDGTRLSIL.

This rearrangement joins TRBV3-1 (or the pseudogene TRBV3-2) to TRBJ2-3; a possible D gene is TRBD2 (7 bases). V lost 2 bases and J 0 bases, leaving 15 bases between the germline ends. Germline loops: CDR1 LGHDT, CDR2 YNNKEL (reference sequence). This CDR3 is 17 amino acids long. The CDR3 region is CASSQSTGGSSTDTQYF. CDR3 coding DNA: TGTGCCAGCAGCCAATCGACGGGGGGCTCTAGCACAGATACGCAGTATTTT.

V usage is TRBV2 and J usage is TRBJ2-7, with D tentatively TRBD1 (5 bases). Trimming removed 1 base from V and 2 bases from J, with 15 bases in between. Germline values: CDR1 SNHLY, CDR2 FYNNEI. CDR3 size: 16 residues. CDR3 residues: CASSEVIWGQAYEQYF. DNA of the CDR3: TGTGCCAGCAGTGAAGTTATCTGGGGCCAGGCCTACGAGCAGTACTTC.

The chain has TRBV5-4 and TRBJ2-7, with a tentative D call TRBD1 (6 bases). The CDR3 extends over 14 amino acids. V was shortened by 0 bases and J by 5 bases, with 12 bases between the two germline ends. The germline V gene encodes CDR1 SGHNT and CDR2 YYREEE (reference sequence). The CDR3 sequence: CASSLEGVRHEQYF. The DNA of the CDR3 is TGTGCCAGCAGCTTGGAGGGGGTACGCCACGAGCAGTACTTC.

This chain uses TRBV5-5 with TRBJ1-1; no definite D call. Germline CDR1 SGHKS, CDR2 YYEKEE (reference sequence). The CDR3 has 15 residues. V shed 1 base and J shed 2 bases, with 12 bases lying between them. The CDR3 nucleotides read TGTGCCAGCAGCTTGACTAGCCAGCTTAACACTGAAGCTTTCTTT. Amino acids: CASSLTSQLNTEAFF. The variable domain in full, with the rest retrieved from reference TRBV5-5 and TRBJ1-1, is DAGVTQSPTHLIKTRGQQVTLRCSPISGHKSVSWYQQVLGQGPQFIFQYYEKEERGRGNFPDRFSARQFPNYSSELNVNALLLGDSALYLCASSLTSQLNTEAFFGQGTRLTVV.

This clone is a singleton in its sample. The V call is TRBV7-9, the J call TRBJ2-3, with D perhaps matching TRBD2 (6 bases). The length of the CDR3 is 15 residues. V was cut by 5 bases and J by 4 bases, with 16 bases left in between. In germline, CDR1 is SEHNR, CDR2 FQNEAQ (reference sequence). The CDR3: CASSPGRMGADTQYF. As DNA, the CDR3 is TGTGCCAGCAGCCCGGGGAGGATGGGGGCAGATACGCAGTATTTT.

The chain combines TRBV10-3 with TRBJ2-7; TRBD2 agrees at 12 bases. CDR1 is ENHRY and CDR2 is SYGVKD in the germline V gene. The CDR3 spans 13 residues. V trimming: 9 bases; J trimming: 5 bases; junction bases outside the gene matches: 5. CDR3 sequence: CAIGLAGSNEQYF. CDR3 DNA: TGTGCCATAGGACTAGCGGGGAGCAACGAGCAGTACTTC.

The chain links TRBV28 to TRBJ2-3; 9 bases are a match to TRBD1. The CDR3 has 16 amino acids. CDR1 and CDR2 from the germline V gene are MDHEN and SYDVKM. Losses at the gene ends were 2 bases for V and 4 bases for J; bases not matched to a gene: 7. The CDR3 sequence: CASSLGTGLSADTQYF. CDR3 DNA: TGTGCCAGCAGTTTAGGGACAGGGCTGTCGGCAGATACGCAGTATTTT. The full variable domain, its missing parts supplied by reference TRBV28 and TRBJ2-3, is DVKVTQSSRYLVKRTGEKVFLECVQDMDHENMFWYRQDPGLGLRLIYFSYDVKMKEKGDIPEGYSVSREKKERFSLILESASTNQTSMYLCASSLGTGLSADTQYFGPGTRLTVL.

The genes are TRBV7-2 and TRBJ2-3; D unclear. The length of the CDR3 is 14 residues. Per the germline V gene, CDR1 is SGHTA and CDR2 is FQGNSA. Trimming shortened V by 1 base and J by 7 bases, and 12 bases separated the two germline ends. CDR3 sequence (DNA): TGTGCCAGCAGCTTAGGTTCGATAGCTTATACGCAGTATTTT. Translated, it gives CASSLGSIAYTQYF.

The chain has TRBV6-5 and TRBJ1-3; TRBD1 might be the D (6 bases). The germline V gene has CDR1 MNHEY and CDR2 SVGAGI. CDR3 size: 14 residues. Trimming removed 9 bases at V and 0 bases at J, with 12 bases between. As DNA, the CDR3 is TGTGCCAGTACCCGGGACACCTCTGGAAACACCATATATTTT. This gives the protein CASTRDTSGNTIYF.

The rearrangement links TRBV30 to TRBJ2-7, with D perhaps matching TRBD1 (6 bases). Germline assignment: CDR1 GTSNPN and CDR2 SVGIG (reference sequence). The CDR3 loop spans 18 amino acids. V lost 0 bases and J lost 2, with 23 bases in between. The CDR3 DNA is TGTGCCTGGAGTGTAAGGGGCTCGGGTAGGGGGATGCCCTACGAGCAGTACTTC. As protein: CAWSVRGSGRGMPYEQYF.

The chain employs TRBV28 and TRBJ1-5; D is ambiguous. Germline V gene data show CDR1 as MDHEN and CDR2 as SYDVKM. The V end lost 4 bases, the J end lost 4 bases, and 14 bases lay between the germline ends. CDR3 size: 15 residues. The CDR3 coding sequence is TGTGCCAGCAGTTCTGCAACCCGGGGAAATCAGCCCCAGCATTTT. Protein sequence: CASSSATRGNQPQHF.

The chain recombines TRBV2 with TRBJ2-1; D not resolved. CDR1 SNHLY and CDR2 FYNNEI come from the germline V gene. The CDR3 extends over 14 amino acids. V shed 7 bases and J shed 0 bases, with 10 bases lying between them. The CDR3 region has the DNA TGTGCCAGCAAACGCGGCAGCTCCTACAATGAGCAGTTCTTC. Translating gives CASKRGSSYNEQFF. Filled out from reference TRBV2 and TRBJ2-1, the complete variable domain reads EPEVTQTPSHQVTQMGQEVILRCVPISNHLYFYWYRQILGQKVEFLVSFYNNEISEKSEIFDDQFSVERPDGSNFTLKIRSTKLEDSAMYFCASKRGSSYNEQFFGPGTRLTVL.

This rearrangement joins TRBV9 to TRBJ1-6; 8 nucleotides agree with TRBD1. The CDR3 runs 15 residues. CDR1 and CDR2 (germline): SGDLS, YYNGEE. With 3 bases clipped from V and 8 bases from J, the junction kept 7 bases outside the gene matches. CDR3 loop: CASSGRTGGHSPLHF. The CDR3 DNA reads TGTGCCAGCAGCGGACGTACAGGGGGGCATTCACCCCTCCACTTT.

The rearrangement uses TRBV12-5 and TRBJ2-5, with D possibly TRBD2 on 5 matching bases. CDR1 and CDR2 (germline): LGHNT, FRNRAP. CDR3 length equals 14 residues. The germline V and J ends were trimmed by 8 bases and 4 bases, with 17 bases remaining between them. For the CDR3, the DNA is TGTGCTAGTTCCGGCAGGTTCGAGGGAGAGACCCAGTACTTC. It encodes CASSGRFEGETQYF.

J is TRBJ2-1 and V is TRBV7-9; the match to TRBD2 covers 7 bases. Germline V lookup: CDR1 SEHNR, CDR2 FQNEAQ (reference sequence). The V segment lost 1 base and the J segment 4 bases; nucleotides outside the gene matches: 7. There are 16 residues in the CDR3. The CDR3 region is CASSLGVGSGYNEQFF. In DNA form, the CDR3 reads TGTGCCAGCAGCTTAGGCGTGGGTAGCGGGTACAATGAGCAGTTCTTC.

This clone appeared once. The rearrangement uses TRBV5-1 and TRBJ1-6; D might be TRBD1 (5 bases). The length of the CDR3 is 14 residues. Germline lookup yields CDR1 SGHRS and CDR2 YFSETQ. V lost 5 bases and J 3 bases, leaving 9 bases between the germline ends. This CDR3 reads CASSLGDYNSPLHF. The CDR3 DNA follows: TGCGCCAGCAGTTTAGGGGACTATAATTCACCCCTCCACTTT.

This clone was picked up one time. J is TRBJ2-2 and V is TRBV10-3; tentatively, D is TRBD1 (5 bases). Germline V gives CDR1 ENHRY, CDR2 SYGVKD. CDR3 length equals 13 residues. Trimming removed 8 bases at V and 2 bases at J, with 9 bases between. The CDR3 sequence is CAISQGNTGELFF. The CDR3, as DNA: TGTGCCATCTCCCAGGGAAACACCGGGGAGCTGTTTTTT.

The chain links TRBV6-5 to TRBJ2-1, with 10 bases matching TRBD2. The CDR3 contains 15 residues. From germline, CDR1 is MNHEY and CDR2 SVGAGI. Trimming cost V 0 bases and J 8 bases; bases outside gene matches: 4. As DNA, the CDR3 is TGTGCCAGCAGTTACTCGATAGCGGGGGGTTATGAGCAGTTCTTC. Translation gives CASSYSIAGGYEQFF.

The V gene is TRBV6-1, the J gene TRBJ1-1; a weak D match, TRBD1 (5 bases). Trimming shortened V by 2 bases and J by 5 bases, and 15 bases separated the two germline ends. This CDR3 is built from 15 residues. Germline assignment: CDR1 MNHNS and CDR2 SASEGT. CDR3 region: CASSEQQAGGTEAFF. Here the CDR3 DNA reads TGTGCCAGCAGTGAACAACAGGCAGGCGGAACTGAAGCTTTCTTT.